These T cell receptor beta chains were read from a single sample in a study of tumor-infiltrating lymphocytes in localized non-small cell lung cancer. Sequencing used immunoSEQ multiplex PCR; TCRdb keeps in-frame clones, though not all of them. Altogether over 10,000 clones are present, around 70% being singletons, with the ten largest covering more than 13%. Sequencing was carried out using uninvolved lung tissue not adjacent to the tumor. Receptor source: a human donor with non-small cell lung cancer. CDR3s include the opening cysteine and the closing phenylalanine or tryptophan.

CDR3aa	v_gene	j_gene
CASSLGGHIYEQYF	TRBV28	TRBJ2-7
CASTREGGQPQHF	TRBV6-5	TRBJ1-5
CASSLGHTRLMNTEAFF	TRBV5-6	TRBJ1-1
CASSPGQGYGYTF	TRBV7-6	TRBJ1-2
CASSFRDRVEKLFF	TRBV13	TRBJ1-4
CASSLRAGQETQYF	TRBV11-3	TRBJ2-5
CASSLFFHETQAGELFF	TRBV28	TRBJ2-2
CASSPQAGSSYEQYF	TRBV7-2	TRBJ2-7
CASRADLGNYGYTF	TRBV6-5	TRBJ1-2
CASSLQGGDQPQHF	TRBV7-2	TRBJ1-5
CASSLGDRTEAFF	TRBV11-3	TRBJ1-1
CASSQVATSNEQYF	TRBV6-5	TRBJ2-7
CASSLSSPTDTQYF	TRBV5-1	TRBJ2-3
CASSLSSGGLMNNEQFF	TRBV7-8	TRBJ2-1
CASSVGPTEDTQYF	TRBV9	TRBJ2-3
CASSSDRASTDTQYF	TRBV7-9	TRBJ2-3
CATSRGPGPSGLHF	TRBV15	TRBJ1-6
CASSLTGVSTDTQYF	TRBV7-2	TRBJ2-3
CASALSSGNTIYF	TRBV30	TRBJ1-3
CASTGAQLGSNTGELFF	TRBV10-2	TRBJ2-2
CASSGLAGAYEQYF	TRBV2	TRBJ2-7
CASSLDLNRGAYEQYF	TRBV11-2	TRBJ2-7
CASSLDLGIYNEQFF	TRBV5-6	TRBJ2-1
CASSRGRVSGNTIYF	TRBV9	TRBJ1-3
CASSPDRGQGGELFF	TRBV7-8	TRBJ2-2
CASSGSMGRSSPLHF	TRBV6-5	TRBJ1-6
CASSLWAGTKSPLHF	TRBV5-6	TRBJ1-6